The sequence of this TCR beta chain was determined in a study of T cell repertoires in breast cancer. Whole-study results and caveats: Discarding singleton TCRs may have missed genuine antitumor clones.

Primers covering all TCR V genes were used in emulsion RT-PCR on CD8+ T cells. This CDR3 is 12 amino acids long. Germline CDR1 MNHNY, CDR2 SVGAGI (reference sequence). Unpaired genes were suppressed by blocking oligonucleotides during a second nested PCR. Using its own MiXCR run on the emulsion pairing reads, TCRdb lists one record per CDR3 protein. The table has roughly 40,000 distinct CDR3 sequences, under 60% seen once. The table lists this clonotype with a few counts. What it binds is unknown. A junction boundary mismatches the germline segment, possibly from a read error. The genes are TRBV6-6 and TRBJ2-5; D is ambiguous. This TCR was recovered from a pool of human donors with breast cancer or a healthy control (not recorded which). Material: CD8+ T cells. CDR3 in amino acids: CASSDSGGTQYF. As DNA, the CDR3 is TGTGCCAGCAGTGACTCCGGCGGGACCCAGTACTTC.